This T cell receptor (beta chain) was profiled in a study of cytomegalovirus exposure and HLA in healthy donors. Study-level results: An analysis done earlier found most TCR beta V segments productive about 87% or about 30% of the time. The records held CMV serostatus as the only immune exposure information. Analysis performed later showed TCR beta chains linked to HLA being more clonally expanded than equally common others.

Both 60 Vbeta primers and 13 Jbeta primers went into the PCR. Clones were read by immunoSEQ multiplex PCR, and TCRdb kept only the in-frame ones, dropping some. Here the sample spans about 170,000 clones, approximately 76% being singletons. For this clone: Its antigen is not known.

The CDR3 runs 14 residues. Germline CDR1 SGHTA, CDR2 FQGNSA. Unmatched junction bases numbered 8, after V lost 6 bases and J lost 5 bases. The sequence was obtained from a woman in her late teens or twenties in good health and CMV-seropositive. The sequencing sample was made of PBMCs. The chain employs TRBV7-2 and TRBJ2-5, with TRBD2 matching over 8 bases. The CDR3 sequence is CASSLGGAKETQYF. CDR3 in DNA: TGTGCCAGCAGTCTCGGGGGGGCGAAGGAGACCCAGTACTTC.